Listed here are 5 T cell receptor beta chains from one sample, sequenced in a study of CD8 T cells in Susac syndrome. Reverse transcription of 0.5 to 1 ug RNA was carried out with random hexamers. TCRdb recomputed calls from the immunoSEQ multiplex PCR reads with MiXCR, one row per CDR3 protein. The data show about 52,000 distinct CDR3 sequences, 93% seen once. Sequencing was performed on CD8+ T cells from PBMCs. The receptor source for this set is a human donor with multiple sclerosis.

CDR3 amino acids: CSVQGYTF. CDR3 coding DNA: TGCAGCGTTCAAGGCTACACCTTC. The J gene is TRBJ1-2, the V gene TRBV29-1; D gene unclear. Germline V gene data show CDR1 as SQVTM and CDR2 as ANQGSEA. The CDR3 is 8 residues long. V was clipped by 5 bases and J by 8 bases, with 3 bases between them.

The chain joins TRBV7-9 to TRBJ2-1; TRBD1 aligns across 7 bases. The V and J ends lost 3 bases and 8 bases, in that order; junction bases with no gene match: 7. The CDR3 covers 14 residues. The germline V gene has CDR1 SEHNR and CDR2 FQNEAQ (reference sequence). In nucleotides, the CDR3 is TGTGCCAGCAGCTTTAGCCAAGGGGGCCATGAGCAGTTCTTC. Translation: CASSFSQGGHEQFF.

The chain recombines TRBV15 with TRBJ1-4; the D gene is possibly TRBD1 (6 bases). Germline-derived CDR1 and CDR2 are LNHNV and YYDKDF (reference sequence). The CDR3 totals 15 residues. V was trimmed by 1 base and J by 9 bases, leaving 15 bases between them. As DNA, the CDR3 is TGTGCCACCAGCAGAGGGAACAGGGAGAATAAAAAACTGTTTTTT. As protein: CATSRGNRENKKLFF.

The CDR3 DNA reads TGTGCCAGCAGCGTCGACAGGGGCTACCTCTACGAGCAGTACTTC. As protein: CASSVDRGYLYEQYF. V usage is TRBV2 and J usage is TRBJ2-7, with TRBD1 matching over 8 bases. The CDR3 length is 15 residues. The V gene's germline CDR1 is SNHLY and CDR2 FYNNEI. V lost 6 bases to trimming and J lost 3 bases; unmatched junction nucleotides: 10.

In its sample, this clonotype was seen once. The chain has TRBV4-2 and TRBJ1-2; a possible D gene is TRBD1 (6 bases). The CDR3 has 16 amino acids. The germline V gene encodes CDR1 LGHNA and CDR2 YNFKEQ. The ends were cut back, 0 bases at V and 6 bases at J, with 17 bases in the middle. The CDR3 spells CASSQDPAGEDHGYTF. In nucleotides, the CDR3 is TGTGCCAGCAGCCAAGACCCGGCAGGGGAAGACCATGGCTACACCTTC.